Each of the 32 T cell receptor beta chains below was sequenced from the same sample in a study of cytomegalovirus exposure and HLA in healthy donors. With 60 Vbeta and 13 Jbeta primers, the PCR was carried out. The table came from immunoSEQ multiplex PCR; TCRdb's copy has only in-frame clones and leaves some out. Among about 94,000 clones listed, approximately 66% were seen once. Sequencing was carried out using PBMCs. Receptors originate from a man in his thirties or forties in good health and CMV-seronegative.

This CDR3 is CAWEGTPREQYF. Here the CDR3 DNA reads TGTGCCTGGGAGGGAACTCCTCGGGAGCAGTACTTC. The chain is built from TRBV30 and TRBJ2-7; D is possibly TRBD2 (5 bases). Germline V gene data show CDR1 as GTSNPN and CDR2 as SVGIG (reference sequence). Deletions cut 5 bases from V and 7 bases from J, with 15 bases between. This CDR3 region has 12 residues.

The V gene is TRBV2, the J gene TRBJ2-6, with a tentative D call TRBD2 (6 bases). There are 16 residues in the CDR3. Germline V gene sequence: CDR1 SNHLY, CDR2 FYNNEI. V was shortened by 3 bases and J by 1 base, with 10 bases between the two germline ends. The CDR3 sequence: CASSEAGRSGANVLTF. The CDR3 DNA sequence: TGTGCCAGCAGTGAGGCAGGGAGGTCTGGGGCCAACGTCCTGACTTTC. Looking up the rest from reference TRBV2 and TRBJ2-6 gives the full variable domain: EPEVTQTPSHQVTQMGQEVILRCVPISNHLYFYWYRQILGQKVEFLVSFYNNEISEKSEIFDDQFSVERPDGSNFTLKIRSTKLEDSAMYFCASSEAGRSGANVLTFGAGSRLTVL.

V and J are TRBV7-2 and TRBJ2-1, with TRBD2 identical over 7 bases. The CDR3 has 15 residues. Germline lookup yields CDR1 SGHTA and CDR2 FQGNSA. The V and J ends lost 3 bases and 0 bases, in that order; junction bases with no gene match: 2. The CDR3 region has the DNA TGTGCCAGCAGCTTCAGCGGGAACTCCTACAATGAGCAGTTCTTC. It codes for CASSFSGNSYNEQFF.

This clone was seen once. The V call is TRBV5-1, the J call TRBJ2-7, with 8 bases identical to TRBD1. The CDR3 consists of 14 residues. J lost 5 bases, V lost 0 bases, and 4 bases had no gene match. Looked up from germline, CDR1 is SGHRS and CDR2 is YFSETQ. CDR3 nucleotides: TGCGCCAGCAGCTTGGAGGACAGGGTGAACGAGCAGTACTTC. Translation gives CASSLEDRVNEQYF. The whole variable domain, filled in from reference TRBV5-1 and TRBJ2-7, reads KAGVTQTPRYLIKTRGQQVTLSCSPISGHRSVSWYQQTPGQGLQFLFEYFSETQRNKGNFPGRFSGRQFSNSRSEMNVSTLELGDSALYLCASSLEDRVNEQYFGPGTRLTVT.

The genes are TRBV19 and TRBJ2-5, with TRBD2 identical over 10 bases. The DNA end is more similar to TRBJ2-7, so the J call may be wrong. Looked up from germline, CDR1 is LNHDA and CDR2 is SQIVND (reference sequence). The CDR3 runs 17 residues. Written as DNA, the CDR3 is TGTGCCAGTAGTATAGATACTAGCGGGGCACAGACCTACGAGCAGTACTTC. Translating it yields CASSIDTSGAQTYEQYF.

This clone was observed a handful of times. The CDR3 sequence is CASSFNRDGYTF. CDR3 in DNA: TGTGCCAGCAGTTTCAACAGGGATGGCTACACCTTC. The chain is built from TRBV6-5 and TRBJ1-2; D perhaps matches TRBD1 (6 bases). This CDR3 spans 12 amino acids. Germline CDR1 is MNHEY and CDR2 is SVGAGI. Trimming removed 4 bases at V and 6 bases at J, with 9 bases between.

This clone was detected a few times. CDR3 DNA sequence: TGTGCCAGCAGCCGGGATAATCAGCCCCAGCATTTT. It yields the protein CASSRDNQPQHF. The chain carries TRBV7-9 and TRBJ1-5; D not resolved. Germline-derived CDR1 and CDR2 are SEHNR and FQNEAQ (reference sequence). There are 12 residues in the CDR3. V was trimmed by 5 bases and J by 4 bases, leaving 6 bases between them. The variable domain in full, with the rest retrieved from reference TRBV7-9 and TRBJ1-5, is DTGVSQNPRHKITKRGQNVTFRCDPISEHNRLYWYRQTLGQGPEFLTYFQNEAQLEKSRLLSDRFSAERPKGSFSTLEIQRTEQGDSAMYLCASSRDNQPQHFGDGTRLSIL.

The CDR3: CASSEALASPYEQYF. Here the CDR3 DNA reads TGTGCCAGCAGTGAAGCACTAGCGTCACCCTACGAGCAGTACTTC. This rearrangement joins TRBV6-1 to TRBJ2-7; 7 bases map to TRBD2. Germline-derived CDR1 and CDR2 are MNHNS and SASEGT. The CDR3 has 15 amino acids. The V segment lost 0 bases and the J segment 2 bases; nucleotides outside the gene matches: 4.

The CDR3 nucleotides are TGTGCCAGCAGTCTGCAGGGGGGCACTGAAGCTTTCTTT. Protein sequence: CASSLQGGTEAFF. V gene TRBV6-5 combines with J gene TRBJ1-1, with 7 bases fitting TRBD1. The CDR3 totals 13 residues. The germline V gene has CDR1 MNHEY and CDR2 SVGAGI. Trimming took 5 bases from V and 4 from J; bases not matched to a gene: 4.

The rearrangement joins TRBV10-1 to TRBJ2-3; 8 positions match TRBD2. J was trimmed by 2 bases and V by 2 bases; bases with no gene match: 12. This CDR3 contains 18 residues. CDR1 and CDR2 from the germline V gene are WNHNN and SYGVQD (reference sequence). The chain's CDR3 is CASSERLAGLENTDTQYF. The CDR3 DNA sequence: TGCGCCAGCAGTGAGAGGTTAGCGGGGTTGGAAAACACAGATACGCAGTATTTT.

The rearrangement uses TRBV29-1 and TRBJ2-1; D might be TRBD2 (6 bases). Germline V gives CDR1 SQVTM, CDR2 ANQGSEA. The CDR3 covers 12 residues. The germline V and J ends were trimmed by 8 bases and 3 bases, with 11 bases remaining between them. The CDR3 DNA reads as TGCAGCTTTAGGGACTTCTACAATGAGCAGTTCTTC. It yields the protein CSFRDFYNEQFF.

The V gene is TRBV2, the J gene TRBJ1-5, with a possible D match to TRBD1 (6 bases). The germline V gene encodes CDR1 SNHLY and CDR2 FYNNEI. The CDR3 is 13 amino acids. V was trimmed by 7 bases and J by 6 bases, leaving 13 bases between them. The chain's CDR3 is CASTYREGQPQHF. CDR3 DNA: TGTGCCAGCACCTACAGGGAAGGTCAGCCCCAGCATTTT.

The genes are TRBV7-9 and TRBJ1-6, with 7 positions matching TRBD1. CDR1 is SEHNR, CDR2 FQNEAQ, per germline (reference sequence). This CDR3 has 13 residues. The V segment lost 4 bases and the J segment 8 bases; nucleotides outside the gene matches: 2. The CDR3 sequence: CASSSGQDSPLHF. Here the CDR3 DNA reads TGTGCCAGCAGCTCCGGACAGGATTCACCCCTCCACTTT.

The rearrangement joins TRBV29-1 to TRBJ2-3, with 11 bases fitting TRBD1. Trimming removed 6 bases from V and 6 bases from J; junction bases left unmatched: 2. The CDR3 runs 12 residues. Per germline, CDR1 SQVTM and CDR2 ANQGSEA. CDR3 sequence: CSVDRGRDTQYF. The CDR3 nucleotides are TGCAGCGTGGACAGGGGGCGGGATACGCAGTATTTT.

This clone occurred a few times. The chain carries TRBV11-3 and TRBJ2-7, with a weak D call TRBD2 (5 bases). The CDR3 runs 15 residues. With 1 base removed from V and 1 base from J, the gap between germline ends came to 11 bases. From germline, CDR1 is SGHNT and CDR2 YENEEA. The CDR3 DNA sequence: TGTGCCAGCAGCTTAGGAGGGAGTTCGTCCTACGAGCAGTACTTC. Its translation: CASSLGGSSSYEQYF.

The V and J genes are TRBV6-5 and TRBJ1-1; D remains ambiguous. Trimming took 6 bases from V and 7 from J, leaving 12 bases between them. CDR1 MNHEY and CDR2 SVGAGI come from the germline V gene. The CDR3 consists of 12 residues. This CDR3 reads CASSWAEGEAFF. CDR3 coding DNA: TGTGCCAGCAGCTGGGCGGAGGGTGAAGCTTTCTTT.

The chain combines TRBV21-1 with TRBJ2-1; the table assigns TRBD1, which was not confirmed against the DNA. TRBV21-1 is reported as a pseudogene. The CDR3 totals 18 residues. Here the CDR3 DNA reads TGTGCCAGCAGCCCCCCTAAGGAGGACAGGGGCTCCTACAATGAGCAGTTCTTC. It yields the protein CASSPPKEDRGSYNEQFF.

The rearrangement uses TRBV7-2 and TRBJ2-3; 9 bases line up with TRBD2. The length of the CDR3 is 16 residues. The germline V gene has CDR1 SGHTA and CDR2 FQGNSA. The ends lost 2 bases at V and 1 base at J; junction bases unmatched: 4. The CDR3 bases are TGTGCCAGCAGCTTAAGAGCGGGGGGCCGCACAGATACGCAGTATTTT. It yields the protein CASSLRAGGRTDTQYF.

The chain employs TRBV29-1 and TRBJ2-1; 9 positions match TRBD1. The germline CDR1 and CDR2 sequences are SQVTM and ANQGSEA. The length of the CDR3 is 14 residues. The junction had 8 bases not matched to a gene; V was cut back by 3 bases and J by 8 bases. The CDR3 is CSVETGGGGDEQFF. The CDR3 DNA follows: TGCAGCGTTGAGACAGGGGGAGGGGGGGATGAGCAGTTCTTC.

The chain joins TRBV10-3 to TRBJ2-7; 7 nucleotides agree with TRBD1. The V gene end was trimmed by 10 bases and the J gene end by 0 bases; junction bases not matched to a gene: 9. Germline loops: CDR1 ENHRY, CDR2 SYGVKD. The CDR3 contains 14 residues. The CDR3 loop reads CATLEKGASYEQYF. The DNA for the CDR3 is TGTGCCACCCTGGAAAAGGGGGCCTCCTACGAGCAGTACTTC.

The rearrangement joins TRBV29-1 to TRBJ2-3, with 8 bases lining up with TRBD2. V lost 3 bases, J lost 7 bases, and 6 bases stayed unmatched. CDR1 is SQVTM and CDR2 is ANQGSEA in the germline V gene. The CDR3 loop spans 13 amino acids. In nucleotides, the CDR3 is TGCAGCGTTGACGTCGGGGGGGGAAATACGCAGTATTTT. It is translated as CSVDVGGGNTQYF.

The V gene is TRBV7-3, the J gene TRBJ2-1, with 9 bases that match TRBD2. The CDR3 spans 15 residues. The J segment lost 7 bases and the V segment lost 5 bases, leaving 9 bases of the junction unmatched. Germline CDR1 SGHTA, CDR2 FQGTGA. CDR3 in amino acids: CASSDLSGSRNEQFF. CDR3 DNA sequence: TGTGCCAGCAGCGACCTTAGCGGGAGTAGGAATGAGCAGTTCTTC. The full variable domain, in which reference TRBV7-3 and TRBJ2-1 provide the parts outside the CDR3, is GAGVSQTPSNKVTEKGKYVELRCDPISGHTALYWYRQSLGQGPEFLIYFQGTGAADDSGLPNDRFFAVRPEGSVSTLKIQRTERGDSAVYLCASSDLSGSRNEQFFGPGTRLTVL.

The sample holds a few counts of this clone. The V gene is TRBV5-3, the J gene TRBJ1-1; no reliable D call. TRBV5-3 is treated as an ORF (open reading frame) with a function not yet certain. Trimming cost V 1 base and J 3 bases, with 10 bases left between them. The CDR3 runs 14 residues. The CDR3 sequence is CARSLCGQYTEAFF. The CDR3 DNA is TGTGCCAGAAGCTTGTGTGGTCAGTACACTGAAGCTTTCTTT.

This clone was seen only a few times. The chain combines TRBV7-3 with TRBJ1-2; a possible D gene is TRBD1 (6 bases). V was pared by 6 bases and J by 2 bases, with 13 bases between. There are 14 residues in the CDR3. The V gene's germline CDR1 is SGHTA and CDR2 FQGTGA. The CDR3 sequence is CASSPQGGNYGYTF. The CDR3 bases are TGTGCCAGCAGTCCCCAAGGGGGAAACTATGGCTACACCTTC.

About this clone: At one of its ends the junction is not consistent with the germline gene, which may arise from a read error. The J gene is TRBJ1-5, the V gene TRBV28, with D unresolved. Germline values: CDR1 MDHEN, CDR2 SYDVKM. This CDR3 is 17 amino acids long. CDR3 protein: CASSLGLDFSIDQPQHF. CDR3 bases: TGTGCCAGTAGTTTAGGACTAGATTTTTCTATAGATCAGCCCCAGCATTTT.

The gene calls are TRBV6-1 and TRBJ2-5; 8 bases agree with TRBD1. The V gene's germline CDR1 is MNHNS and CDR2 SASEGT. This CDR3 has 14 residues. The ends lost 6 bases at V and 0 bases at J; junction bases unmatched: 3. CDR3 in amino acids: CASRNRGYQETQYF. CDR3 bases: TGTGCCAGCAGAAACAGGGGGTACCAAGAGACCCAGTACTTC.

This sequence joins TRBV6-5 and TRBJ2-2; weak D call: TRBD2 (5 bases). V lost 7 bases and J 3 bases, leaving 9 bases between the germline ends. The CDR3 has 13 residues. The V gene's germline CDR1 is MNHEY and CDR2 SVGAGI. CDR3 sequence reads: CASNEGHTGELFF. The CDR3, as DNA: TGTGCCAGCAATGAGGGCCACACCGGGGAGCTGTTTTTT.

The gene calls are TRBV7-6 and TRBJ1-5; no definite D call. V shed 5 bases and J shed 0 bases, with 17 bases lying between them. CDR1 is SGHVS and CDR2 is FNYEAQ in the germline V gene. The CDR3 has 17 residues. This CDR3 reads CASSLLEGEYSNQPQHF. CDR3 in DNA: TGTGCCAGCAGCCTACTAGAGGGAGAGTATAGCAATCAGCCCCAGCATTTT.

This chain uses TRBV7-2 with TRBJ2-3; TRBD2 matches 7 bases. Germline CDR1 is SGHTA and CDR2 is FQGNSA. With V trimmed by 3 bases and J by 5 bases, 8 bases remained unmatched. This CDR3 is 15 amino acids long. CDR3 protein: CASSLEGRELDTQYF. The CDR3 DNA is TGTGCCAGCAGCTTGGAAGGGCGGGAGTTAGATACGCAGTATTTT.

The chain has TRBV11-3 and TRBJ2-3; TRBD2 aligns across 13 bases. This CDR3 has 16 residues. Trimming removed 5 bases from V and 2 bases from J; junction bases left unmatched: 4. Germline CDR1 SGHNT, CDR2 YENEEA. The CDR3 sequence is CASSPGTSGATDTQYF. In DNA, the CDR3 is TGTGCCAGCAGCCCCGGGACTAGCGGGGCCACAGATACGCAGTATTTT. The full variable domain, rest sourced from reference TRBV11-3 and TRBJ2-3, is EAGVVQSPRYKIIEKKQPVAFWCNPISGHNTLYWYLQNLGQGPELLIRYENEEAVDDSQLPKDRFSAERLKGVDSTLKIQPAELGDSAVYLCASSPGTSGATDTQYFGPGTRLTVL.

The chain carries TRBV27 and TRBJ2-7; D may be TRBD1 (6 bases). The V gene's germline CDR1 is MNHEY and CDR2 SMNVEV (reference sequence). V lost 5 bases to trimming and J lost 4 bases, with 18 bases between them. This CDR3 is 15 amino acids long. CDR3 DNA: TGTGCCAGCAGTATAACAGGGTATGGGCATTACGAGCAGTACTTC. It specifies CASSITGYGHYEQYF.

This clone turned up a few times. The chain links TRBV7-9 to TRBJ2-1; 13 nucleotides line up with TRBD2. Per germline, CDR1 SEHNR and CDR2 FQNEAQ (reference sequence). The CDR3 extends over 16 amino acids. J lost 8 bases, V lost 3 bases, and 7 bases had no gene match. Here the CDR3 reads CASSFSTSGGSDEQFF. The DNA of the CDR3 is TGTGCCAGCAGCTTCTCGACTAGCGGGGGGTCCGATGAGCAGTTCTTC.